Below are 26 T cell receptor beta chains sequenced from a single sample in a study of OX40 agonist ivuxolimab in advanced cancers. Here immunoSEQ multiplex PCR was the method, and the copy in TCRdb shows in-frame clones only, minus some. The data contain about 100,000 clones, 89% of them singletons. The input for sequencing was CD4+ or CD8+ T cells sorted from blood, taken in a trial of the OX40 agonist ivuxolimab. The receptors derive from an adult with an advanced solid tumor such as melanoma, head and neck, liver or kidney cancer.

This clone is a singleton in its sample. The chain has TRBV11-2 and TRBJ2-2; 7 bases are shared with TRBD1. CDR1 SGHAT and CDR2 FQNNGV come from the germline V gene. This CDR3 contains 15 residues. V dropped 3 bases and J dropped 1; count of bases not matched to a gene: 2. The CDR3 region is CASSFGQVNTGELFF. The CDR3 DNA follows: TGTGCCAGCAGCTTTGGACAGGTGAACACCGGGGAGCTGTTTTTT.

J is TRBJ2-6 and V is TRBV5-8; D is ambiguous. The V end was cut by 2 bases, the J end by 0 bases, with 9 bases between. The CDR3 is 16 amino acids. CDR1 is SGHTS and CDR2 is YDEGEE in the germline V gene. CDR3 coding DNA: TGTGCCAGCAGCTTATGGCAACCCTCTGGGGCCAACGTCCTGACTTTC. This codes for CASSLWQPSGANVLTF.

In this sample, this clone turned up once. The chain uses TRBV6-5 and TRBJ2-7, with TRBD2 matching 10 bases. Germline CDR1 reads MNHEY; CDR2 reads SVGAGI. The V segment lost 5 bases and the J segment 2 bases; nucleotides outside the gene matches: 3. The CDR3 loop spans 14 amino acids. The CDR3 is CASSNSGGAYEQYF. As DNA, the CDR3 is TGTGCCAGCAGTAACAGCGGGGGGGCCTACGAGCAGTACTTC.

The chain is built from TRBV6-1 and TRBJ2-7, with D perhaps given as TRBD1 or TRBD2 (5 bases each). Trimming stripped 7 bases from V and 2 bases from J, with 12 bases between. This CDR3 has 13 residues. Per germline, CDR1 MNHNS and CDR2 SASEGT. The CDR3 DNA follows: TGTGCCAGCAACCGGGGCGCAACCTACGAGCAGTACTTC. This sequence encodes CASNRGATYEQYF.

The chain recombines TRBV9 with TRBJ2-2; D may be TRBD2 (6 bases). Germline V lookup: CDR1 SGDLS, CDR2 YYNGEE. The CDR3 runs 15 residues. V shed 0 bases and J shed 5 bases, with 11 bases lying between them. The CDR3 spells CASSVVAVGTGELFF. In DNA, the CDR3 is TGTGCCAGCAGCGTAGTAGCGGTTGGGACCGGGGAGCTGTTTTTT.

The chain uses TRBV19 and TRBJ1-5; D is perhaps TRBD1 (6 bases). The CDR3 has 16 residues. Trimming stripped 10 bases from V and 4 bases from J, with 23 bases between. Germline CDR1 LNHDA, CDR2 SQIVND (reference sequence). The CDR3 sequence: CATLKRGPTLNQPQHF. The CDR3 coding sequence is TGTGCCACCTTGAAACGGGGGCCCACTTTGAATCAGCCCCAGCATTTT.

This chain uses TRBV5-4 with TRBJ1-2, with D possibly matching TRBD1 (6 bases). V gave up 4 bases and J gave up 4 bases, with 14 bases separating them. Germline V gene lookup returns CDR1 SGHNT and CDR2 YYREEE (reference sequence). The CDR3 consists of 14 residues. DNA of the CDR3: TGTGCCAGCAGCCGGCAGGGGTTCTCCTATGGCTACACCTTC. Translating gives CASSRQGFSYGYTF.

In its sample, this clone was seen once. The CDR3 region is CASSTRAGGPYSGELFF. The CDR3 DNA follows: TGTGCCAGCAGCACCCGAGCGGGAGGGCCTTATAGCGGGGAGCTGTTTTTT. V and J are TRBV7-3 and TRBJ2-2; 10 bases line up with TRBD2. CDR1 SGHTA and CDR2 FQGTGA come from the germline V gene. This CDR3 has 17 amino acids. V shed 5 bases and J 7 bases; nucleotides not matched to a gene: 13.

V is TRBV27 and J is TRBJ1-2; D perhaps matches TRBD1 (6 bases). V lost 3 bases to trimming and J lost 2 bases, with 10 bases between them. CDR1 and CDR2 (germline): MNHEY, SMNVEV (reference sequence). The CDR3 contains 14 residues. Here the CDR3 DNA reads TGTGCCAGCAGTTTTGGGGGGCAGAACTATGGCTACACCTTC. Amino acids: CASSFGGQNYGYTF.

The gene calls are TRBV11-3 and TRBJ2-4; no firm D call. The germline gives CDR1 SGHNT, CDR2 YENEEA. The V and J ends lost 2 bases and 8 bases respectively, with 16 bases between them. This CDR3 is built from 15 residues. DNA of the CDR3: TGTGCCAGCAGCTTAAATGGCGGCCATGGGGACATTCAGTACTTC. Translated: CASSLNGGHGDIQYF.

The CDR3 bases are TGTGCCACCAGCAGAGATGGGGCGGGGGGAACTGAAGCTTTCTTT. This sequence encodes CATSRDGAGGTEAFF. This chain joins TRBV15 and TRBJ1-1; perhaps TRBD1 as D (5 bases). V was pared by 0 bases and J by 5 bases, with 13 bases between. In germline, CDR1 is LNHNV, CDR2 YYDKDF (reference sequence). CDR3 length: 15 residues.

This clone was seen only a few times. This sequence joins TRBV6-5 and TRBJ1-1, with D unclear. The germline V gene has CDR1 MNHEY and CDR2 SVGAGI. The length of the CDR3 is 16 residues. The germline V and J ends were trimmed by 0 bases and 2 bases, with 13 bases remaining between them. The CDR3 DNA follows: TGTGCCAGCAGTTACTCGCAGTCTTGGTCTAACACTGAAGCTTTCTTT. This sequence encodes CASSYSQSWSNTEAFF.

The chain links TRBV19 to TRBJ1-5; D is unclear. The CDR3 totals 16 residues. The V end was cut by 3 bases, the J end by 2 bases, with 14 bases between. Germline CDR1 reads LNHDA; CDR2 reads SQIVND (reference sequence). For the CDR3, the DNA is TGTGCCAGTAGTATTTGGGTGGGTTTAGGCAATCAGCCCCAGCATTTT. Its translation is CASSIWVGLGNQPQHF.

V usage is TRBV5-6 and J usage is TRBJ2-2, with TRBD2 matching 9 bases. This CDR3 has 17 amino acids. Germline loops: CDR1 SGHDT, CDR2 YYEEEE. After removal of 2 bases from V and 4 bases from J, the junction contained 9 bases not matched to a gene. CDR3 sequence reads: CASSLLGAGGLTGELFF. In DNA form, the CDR3 reads TGTGCCAGCAGCTTATTGGGAGCGGGGGGCCTCACCGGGGAGCTGTTTTTT. The whole variable domain, filled in from reference TRBV5-6 and TRBJ2-2, reads DAGVTQSPTHLIKTRGQQVTLRCSPKSGHDTVSWYQQALGQGPQFIFQYYEEEERQRGNFPDRFSGHQFPNYSSELNVNALLLGDSALYLCASSLLGAGGLTGELFFGEGSRLTVL.

This chain connects TRBV5-1 to TRBJ2-7, with 10 bases that match TRBD1. Trimming removed 0 bases from V and 2 bases from J; junction bases left unmatched: 2. Germline V gives CDR1 SGHRS, CDR2 YFSETQ. CDR3 size: 15 residues. The CDR3 bases are TGCGCCAGCAGCTTGGTGGGACAGGGGCCCTACGAGCAGTACTTC. This gives the protein CASSLVGQGPYEQYF.

This rearrangement joins TRBV2 to TRBJ2-1; TRBD2 matches at 7 bases. The V gene end was trimmed by 4 bases and the J gene end by 5 bases; junction bases not matched to a gene: 8. Germline V gene sequence: CDR1 SNHLY, CDR2 FYNNEI. CDR3 length: 15 amino acids. The CDR3 DNA reads TGTGCCAGCAGTGGCGGGGGAGCGGGAAACAATGAGCAGTTCTTC. Translation gives CASSGGGAGNNEQFF. Complete variable domain (other parts from reference TRBV2 and TRBJ2-1): EPEVTQTPSHQVTQMGQEVILRCVPISNHLYFYWYRQILGQKVEFLVSFYNNEISEKSEIFDDQFSVERPDGSNFTLKIRSTKLEDSAMYFCASSGGGAGNNEQFFGPGTRLTVL.

This clone was counted once. Written as DNA, the CDR3 is TGTGCCAGCAGCTTGTTCCGCCCTGAGGGTTCACCCCTCCACTTT. It specifies CASSLFRPEGSPLHF. J is TRBJ1-6 and V is TRBV5-6; D unresolved. The germline CDR1 and CDR2 sequences are SGHDT and YYEEEE. The V and J ends lost 1 base and 9 bases respectively, with 14 bases between them. This CDR3 spans 15 amino acids. The entire variable domain, with the rest obtained from reference TRBV5-6 and TRBJ1-6, is as follows: DAGVTQSPTHLIKTRGQQVTLRCSPKSGHDTVSWYQQALGQGPQFIFQYYEEEERQRGNFPDRFSGHQFPNYSSELNVNALLLGDSALYLCASSLFRPEGSPLHFGNGTRLTVT.

CDR3 protein: CASSLAGYEQYF. CDR3 in DNA: TGTGCCAGCAGTTTGGCCGGCTACGAGCAGTACTTC. The chain couples TRBV28 to TRBJ2-7; D gene ambiguous. Germline values: CDR1 MDHEN, CDR2 SYDVKM. This CDR3 has 12 residues. Trimming stripped 3 bases from V and 3 bases from J, with 6 bases between. Together with reference TRBV28 and TRBJ2-7, the CDR3 gives the full variable domain: DVKVTQSSRYLVKRTGEKVFLECVQDMDHENMFWYRQDPGLGLRLIYFSYDVKMKEKGDIPEGYSVSREKKERFSLILESASTNQTSMYLCASSLAGYEQYFGPGTRLTVT.

The genes are TRBV7-9 and TRBJ2-5; TRBD2 agrees at 14 bases. Trimming removed 5 bases from V and 4 bases from J; junction bases left unmatched: 6. The CDR3 runs to 16 residues. In germline, CDR1 is SEHNR, CDR2 FQNEAQ (reference sequence). The CDR3 loop is CASSPAGLAGVETQYF. CDR3 sequence (DNA): TGTGCCAGCAGCCCCGCGGGACTAGCGGGAGTAGAGACCCAGTACTTC. The full variable domain, with the rest looked up from reference TRBV7-9 and TRBJ2-5, is DTGVSQNPRHKITKRGQNVTFRCDPISEHNRLYWYRQTLGQGPEFLTYFQNEAQLEKSRLLSDRFSAERPKGSFSTLEIQRTEQGDSAMYLCASSPAGLAGVETQYFGPGTRLLVL.

The chain links TRBV6-1 to TRBJ2-1; possibly TRBD2 for D (7 bases). Germline-derived CDR1 and CDR2 are MNHNS and SASEGT. Trimming removed 2 bases from V and 5 bases from J, with 19 bases in between. The CDR3 is 17 residues long. CDR3 sequence reads: CASSERGGGLEHNEQFF. DNA of the CDR3: TGTGCCAGCAGTGAAAGGGGGGGAGGGCTAGAGCACAATGAGCAGTTCTTC.

The CDR3 DNA reads as TGTGCCAGCAGTGCTGGACAGAAAAACACTGAAGCTTTCTTT. The encoded protein is CASSAGQKNTEAFF. V is TRBV25-1 and J is TRBJ1-1; possibly TRBD1 for D (6 bases). This CDR3 has 14 residues. The V gene's germline CDR1 is MGHDK and CDR2 SYGVNS. Between the trimmed V and J ends, which lost 4 bases and 2 bases, there was a span of 11 bases.

This clone was seen a single time. The rearrangement uses TRBV30 and TRBJ1-2; TRBD1 agrees at 10 bases. The CDR3 totals 15 residues. CDR1 is GTSNPN, CDR2 SVGIG, per germline (reference sequence). V lost 5 bases to trimming and J lost 0 bases; unmatched junction nucleotides: 6. The DNA for the CDR3 is TGTGCCTGGTTGACAGGGGGCCCACCTAACTATGGCTACACCTTC. Protein product: CAWLTGGPPNYGYTF.

This clone was observed once. The CDR3 DNA follows: TGTGCCAGCAGCGTAGGGCCGGGGGAAGGCTACGAGCAGTACTTC. It specifies CASSVGPGEGYEQYF. V gene TRBV9 combines with J gene TRBJ2-7; D might be TRBD2 (6 bases). This CDR3 is 15 amino acids long. Germline V gene lookup returns CDR1 SGDLS and CDR2 YYNGEE. V gave up 0 bases and J gave up 3 bases, with 13 bases separating them.

This clone appeared a single time. The chain has TRBV5-1 and TRBJ1-1, with D maybe TRBD1 (6 bases). The germline V gene encodes CDR1 SGHRS and CDR2 YFSETQ. V dropped 4 bases and J dropped 1 base, with 14 bases sitting between them. This CDR3 is built from 15 residues. CDR3 protein: CASSPNPGQNTEAFF. DNA for the CDR3: TGCGCCAGCAGCCCGAACCCGGGACAGAACACTGAAGCTTTCTTT.

The genes are TRBV5-1 and TRBJ2-7; D may be TRBD1 (5 bases). CDR3 length equals 13 residues. V was cut by 4 bases and J by 2 bases, with 10 bases left in between. Germline V CDR1 and CDR2: SGHRS, YFSETQ. The CDR3 nucleotides are TGCGCCAGCAGCCTAGACAGAACCTACGAGCAGTACTTC. Amino acid sequence: CASSLDRTYEQYF.

The V and J genes are TRBV5-8 and TRBJ1-3; 9 bases map to TRBD1. The CDR3 has 15 amino acids. Germline V gene lookup returns CDR1 SGHTS and CDR2 YDEGEE. With 4 bases clipped from V and 2 bases from J, the junction kept 4 bases outside the gene matches. CDR3 in DNA: TGTGCCAGCAGCCTCGGACAGGGGACTGGAAACACCATATATTTT. Translated: CASSLGQGTGNTIYF.